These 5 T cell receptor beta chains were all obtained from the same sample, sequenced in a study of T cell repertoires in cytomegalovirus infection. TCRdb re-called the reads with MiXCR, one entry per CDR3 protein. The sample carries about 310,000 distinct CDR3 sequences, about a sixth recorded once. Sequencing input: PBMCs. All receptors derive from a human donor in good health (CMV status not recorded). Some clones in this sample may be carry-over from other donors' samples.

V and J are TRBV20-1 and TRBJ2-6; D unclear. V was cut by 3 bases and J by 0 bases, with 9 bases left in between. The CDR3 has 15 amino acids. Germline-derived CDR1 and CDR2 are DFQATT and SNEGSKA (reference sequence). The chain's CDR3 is CSARVVNSGANVLTF. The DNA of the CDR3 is TGCAGTGCTAGGGTCGTGAACTCTGGGGCCAACGTCCTGACTTTC.

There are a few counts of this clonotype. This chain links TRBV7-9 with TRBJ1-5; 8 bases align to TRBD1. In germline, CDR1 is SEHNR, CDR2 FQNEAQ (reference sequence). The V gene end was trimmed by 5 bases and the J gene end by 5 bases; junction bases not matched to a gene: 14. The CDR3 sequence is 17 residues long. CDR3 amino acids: CASSPSPSRGLYQPQHF. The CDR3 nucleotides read TGTGCCAGCAGCCCTAGTCCCAGCAGGGGGCTTTATCAGCCCCAGCATTTT.

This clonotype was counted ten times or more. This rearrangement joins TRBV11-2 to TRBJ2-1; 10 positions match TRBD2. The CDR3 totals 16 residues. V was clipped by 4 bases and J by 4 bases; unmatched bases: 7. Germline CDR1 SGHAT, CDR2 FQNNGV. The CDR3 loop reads CASSSRLAGSYNEQFF. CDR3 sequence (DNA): TGTGCCAGCAGCTCCCGACTAGCGGGTTCTTACAATGAGCAGTTCTTC.

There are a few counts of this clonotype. The CDR3: CASNTMGGWTEAFF. The CDR3 DNA reads TGTGCCAGCAATACGATGGGGGGATGGACTGAAGCTTTCTTT. The V and J genes are TRBV6-2 or TRBV6-3 and TRBJ1-1, with D tentatively TRBD1 (5 bases). V was pared by 7 bases and J by 5 bases, with 17 bases between. The CDR3 extends over 14 amino acids. Germline values: CDR1 MNHEY, CDR2 SVGEGT.

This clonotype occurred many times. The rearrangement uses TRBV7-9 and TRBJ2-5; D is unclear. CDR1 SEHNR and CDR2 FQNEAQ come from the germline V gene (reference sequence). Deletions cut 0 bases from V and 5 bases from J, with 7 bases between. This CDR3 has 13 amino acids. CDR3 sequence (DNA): TGTGCCAGCAGCTTAGCGGCTGTGGAGACCCAGTACTTC. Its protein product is CASSLAAVETQYF.